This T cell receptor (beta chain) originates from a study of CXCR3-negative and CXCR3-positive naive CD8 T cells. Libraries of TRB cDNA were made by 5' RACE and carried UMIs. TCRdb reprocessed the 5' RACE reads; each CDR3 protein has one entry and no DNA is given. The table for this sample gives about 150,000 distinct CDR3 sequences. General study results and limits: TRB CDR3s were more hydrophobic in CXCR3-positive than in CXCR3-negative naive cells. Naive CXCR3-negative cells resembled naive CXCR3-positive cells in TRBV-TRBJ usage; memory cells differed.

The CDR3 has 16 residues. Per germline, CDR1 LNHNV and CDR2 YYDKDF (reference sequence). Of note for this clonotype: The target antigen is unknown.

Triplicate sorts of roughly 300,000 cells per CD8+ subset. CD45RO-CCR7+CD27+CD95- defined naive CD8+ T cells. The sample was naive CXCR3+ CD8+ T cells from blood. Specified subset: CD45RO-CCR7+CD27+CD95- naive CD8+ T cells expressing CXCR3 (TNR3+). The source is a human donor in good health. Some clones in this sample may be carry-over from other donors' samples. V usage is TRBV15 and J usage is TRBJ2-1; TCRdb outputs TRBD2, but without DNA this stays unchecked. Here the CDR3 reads CATSRELAVSYNEQFF.